The clone carrying this TCR beta chain was found many times. Its antigen is undetermined. This sample was included in a study of molecular identifiers for immune sequencing clone quantification. Per germline, CDR1 DFQATT and CDR2 SNEGSKA (reference sequence). Between the trimmed V and J ends, which lost 5 bases and 5 bases, there was a span of 9 bases. CDR3 length: 11 residues. Study results and limitations: Sizes of clones that are highly expanded could be underestimated (if identical TCR molecules share a barcode).

Via MiXCR, TCRdb re-called the PCR reads, giving one row per CDR3 protein. The sample records about 640,000 distinct CDR3 sequences, 15% to 20% being singletons. Naive CD8 T cell sorting was performed on the CD8+CD4-CCR7+CD45RA+ phenotype. Sequenced: naive CD8+ T cells from blood, with Jurkat cell RNA spiked in. The subset denotes: FACS-sorted CD8+CD4-CCR7+CD45RA+ naive T cells. This chain joins TRBV20-1 and TRBJ2-5, with a possible D match to TRBD1 (5 bases). This clonotype was obtained from a human donor in good health. Some libraries in this study had Jurkat cell RNA spiked in. In DNA form, the CDR3 reads TGCAGTGCTGGATACAGGGAGACCCAGTACTTC. It is translated as CSAGYRETQYF.